This T cell receptor (beta chain) derives from a study of blood T cell repertoires in COVID-19. Study as a whole: The United States, Italy and Spain were the sources of the acute and convalescent COVID-19 samples.

Per the original data handling: Estimation of nucleated cell counts relied on the amplification of reference gene primers. Libraries were prepared by immunoSEQ multiplex PCR; TCRdb keeps only in-frame clonotypes and omits some of them. V and J calls and clone size are those listed in that table; D and trimming were worked out from the DNA. The table lists fewer than 200,000 clones, about 86% of them singletons. The V gene lost 4 bases and the J gene lost 7 bases, with 18 bases spanning the gap. Germline lookup yields CDR1 SGDLS and CDR2 YYNGEE. CDR3 length: 15 residues. The Seattle patients joined while their infection was active and were tracked longitudinally afterward. This clone occurred a few times.

The rearrangement uses TRBV9 and TRBJ2-1, with D possibly TRBD1 on 6 matching bases. The sample was peripheral blood. This clonotype originated in a woman aged 70-85 years with COVID-19, enrolled during active disease. For the CDR3, the DNA is TGTGCCAGCAGCAACGGGCAGGGGCTATTAAATGAGCAGTTCTTC. Its protein is CASSNGQGLLNEQFF.